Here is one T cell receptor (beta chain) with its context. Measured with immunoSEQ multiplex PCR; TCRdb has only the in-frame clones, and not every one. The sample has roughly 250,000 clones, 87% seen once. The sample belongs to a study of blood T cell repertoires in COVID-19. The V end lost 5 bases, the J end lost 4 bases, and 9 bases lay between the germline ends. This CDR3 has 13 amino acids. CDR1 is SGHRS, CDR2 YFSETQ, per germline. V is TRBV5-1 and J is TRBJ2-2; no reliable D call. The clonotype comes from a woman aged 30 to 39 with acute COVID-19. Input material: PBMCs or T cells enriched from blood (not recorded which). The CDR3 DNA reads TGCGCCAGCAGAACCTCGGGCACCGGGGAGCTGTTTTTT. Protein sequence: CASRTSGTGELFF.